This T cell receptor (beta chain) originates from a study of T cell responses to AZD1222 COVID-19 vaccine. The V and J ends lost 1 base and 10 bases respectively, with 14 bases between them. The CDR3 runs to 14 residues. Per germline, CDR1 SGHDN and CDR2 FVKESK. TCRdb's table, derived via immunoSEQ multiplex PCR, lists solely in-frame clones and lacks some. The data hold some 170,000 clones, with 85% to 90% observed a single time. The TCR sequence derives from an adult in good health. The sample in question was peripheral blood, obtained on day 0 of AZD1222 vaccination. The V call is TRBV14, the J call TRBJ2-1; no reliable D call. The CDR3 DNA follows: TGTGCCAGCAGCCAAGTCTTAGTGGGTAGCGAGCAGTTCTTC. Protein product: CASSQVLVGSEQFF.